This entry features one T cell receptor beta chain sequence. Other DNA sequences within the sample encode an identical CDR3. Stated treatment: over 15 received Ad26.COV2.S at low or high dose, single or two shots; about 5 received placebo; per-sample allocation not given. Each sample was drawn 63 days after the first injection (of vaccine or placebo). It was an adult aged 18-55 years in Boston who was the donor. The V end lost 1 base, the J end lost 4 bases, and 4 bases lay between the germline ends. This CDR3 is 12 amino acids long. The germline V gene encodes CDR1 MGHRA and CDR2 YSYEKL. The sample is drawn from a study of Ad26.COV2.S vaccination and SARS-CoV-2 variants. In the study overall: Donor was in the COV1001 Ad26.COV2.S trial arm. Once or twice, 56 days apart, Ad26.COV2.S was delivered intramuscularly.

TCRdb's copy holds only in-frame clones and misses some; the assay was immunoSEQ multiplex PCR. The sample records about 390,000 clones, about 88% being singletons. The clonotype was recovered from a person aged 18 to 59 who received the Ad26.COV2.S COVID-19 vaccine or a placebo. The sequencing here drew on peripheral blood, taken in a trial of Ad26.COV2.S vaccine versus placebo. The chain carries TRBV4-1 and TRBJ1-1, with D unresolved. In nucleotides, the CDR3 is TGCGCCAGCAGCCAAGGACCCACTGAAGCTTTCTTT. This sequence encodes CASSQGPTEAFF.